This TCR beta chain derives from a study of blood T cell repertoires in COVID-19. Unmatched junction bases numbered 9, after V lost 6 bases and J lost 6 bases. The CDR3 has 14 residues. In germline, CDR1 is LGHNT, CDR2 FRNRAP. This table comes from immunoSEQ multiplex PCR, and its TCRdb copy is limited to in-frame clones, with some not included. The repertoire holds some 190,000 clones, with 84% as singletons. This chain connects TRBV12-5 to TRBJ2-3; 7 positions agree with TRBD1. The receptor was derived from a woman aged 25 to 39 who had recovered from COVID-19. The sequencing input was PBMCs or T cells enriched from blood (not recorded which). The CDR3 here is CASGPGQPTDTQYF. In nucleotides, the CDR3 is TGTGCTAGTGGCCCGGGACAGCCCACGGATACGCAGTATTTT.